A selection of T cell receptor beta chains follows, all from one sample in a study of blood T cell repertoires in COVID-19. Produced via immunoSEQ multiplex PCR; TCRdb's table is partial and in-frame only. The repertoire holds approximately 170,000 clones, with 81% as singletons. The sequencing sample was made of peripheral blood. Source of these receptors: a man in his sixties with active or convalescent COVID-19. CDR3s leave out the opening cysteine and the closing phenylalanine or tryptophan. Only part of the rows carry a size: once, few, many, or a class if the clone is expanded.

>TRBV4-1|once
ASSQDSAGSYNEQF
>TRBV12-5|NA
ASAPGTDNEQF
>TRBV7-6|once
ASSTPGQSGYT
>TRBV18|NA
ASSDRDRGYT
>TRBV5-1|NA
ASSPGDEGNTEAF
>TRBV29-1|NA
SGGSKTGGPGELF
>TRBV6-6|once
ASSYSGQGAAF
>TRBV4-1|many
ASSRGTGLSNQPQH
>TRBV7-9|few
ASSLPTRDGEQY
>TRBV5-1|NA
ASKDRVADSPLH
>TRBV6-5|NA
ASSYGGMNNSPLH
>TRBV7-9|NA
ASSARPSATEQF
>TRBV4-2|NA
ASSQEPSGRAKDTQY
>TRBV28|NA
ASGGRAYEQY
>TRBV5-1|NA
ASRTSGLTNEKLF
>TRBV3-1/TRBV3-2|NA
ASSQARGSYNEQF
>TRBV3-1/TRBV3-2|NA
ASSPDRDLYEQY
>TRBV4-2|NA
ASSQGNSGGNEQF
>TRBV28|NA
ASTGTYNSPLH
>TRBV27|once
ASSWSGFNQPQH
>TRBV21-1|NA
ASSKPEEGRGNEKLF
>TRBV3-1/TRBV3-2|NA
ASSQGSFVTDTQY
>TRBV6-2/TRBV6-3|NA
ASSSRQGGQETQY
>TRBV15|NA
ATSVQMNTEAF
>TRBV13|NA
ASSPSWTSGRASTDTQY
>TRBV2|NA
ASSGGQGGEQY
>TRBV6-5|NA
ASNWGQGPGNTIY
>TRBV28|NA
ASSSSQGAASYNEQF
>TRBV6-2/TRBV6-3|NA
ASSYYKPGETQY
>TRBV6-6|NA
ASSYSKGVTNEKLF
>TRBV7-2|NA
ASSLAPTGFRTDTQY
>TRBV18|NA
ASSPDQGIRTYNEQF
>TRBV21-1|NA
ASSKFSGHLLRAVDQPQH
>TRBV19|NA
AVTGPNEKLF
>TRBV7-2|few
ASSPTGGSGNTIY
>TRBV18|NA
ASSPNRQETQY
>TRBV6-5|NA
ASSYSVIQTSEAF
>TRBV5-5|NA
ASSFGSTGEQY
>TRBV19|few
ASRRGLNTEAF
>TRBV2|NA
ASTMDRGISSGANVLT
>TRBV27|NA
ASSLRQGWIGELF
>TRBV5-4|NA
ASSFGESYEQY
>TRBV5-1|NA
ASSRAQLAGGPEETQY
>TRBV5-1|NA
ASSLALGRANEQF
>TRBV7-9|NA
ASTDPGALYEQY
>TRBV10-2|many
ASRDSSTEAF
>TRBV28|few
ASSVDRVLGYT
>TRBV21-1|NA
ASSKRYDRENTGELF
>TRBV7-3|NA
ASSLVSSGEGETQY
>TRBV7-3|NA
ASSLESGYADTQY
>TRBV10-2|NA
ASSESGTSGTSPRTDTQY
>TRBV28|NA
ASTPPGQNSPLH
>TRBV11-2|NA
ASSLDGGTGNTIY
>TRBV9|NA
ASSVFSAGVRDTQY
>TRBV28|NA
ASSSRPGLAGPAYEQY
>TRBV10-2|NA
ASSEKQGAGSPLH
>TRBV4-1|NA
ASSQLTSGRGGDQYNEQF
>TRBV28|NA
ASSLNFASRGGETQY
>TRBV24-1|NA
ATSDTGTITDTQY
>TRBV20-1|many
SASGALAGGSKIGNEQF